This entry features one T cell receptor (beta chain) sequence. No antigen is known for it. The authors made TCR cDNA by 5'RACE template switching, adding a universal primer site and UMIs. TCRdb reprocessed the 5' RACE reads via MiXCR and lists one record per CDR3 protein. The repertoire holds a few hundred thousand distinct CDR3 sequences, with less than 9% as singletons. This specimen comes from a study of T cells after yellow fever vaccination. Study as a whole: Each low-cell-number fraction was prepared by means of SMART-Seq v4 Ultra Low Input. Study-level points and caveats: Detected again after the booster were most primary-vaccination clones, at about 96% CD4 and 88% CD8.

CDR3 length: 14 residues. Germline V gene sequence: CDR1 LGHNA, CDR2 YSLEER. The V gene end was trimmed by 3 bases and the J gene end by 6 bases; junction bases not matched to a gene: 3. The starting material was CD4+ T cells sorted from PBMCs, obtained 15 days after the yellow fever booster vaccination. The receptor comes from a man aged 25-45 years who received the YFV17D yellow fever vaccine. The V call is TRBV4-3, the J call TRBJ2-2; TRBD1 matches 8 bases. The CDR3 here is CASSQQGASGELFF. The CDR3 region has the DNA TGCGCCAGCAGCCAGCAGGGGGCCTCCGGGGAGCTGTTTTTT.